This passage covers 4 T cell receptor beta chains from one sample sequenced in a study of T cell responses to AZD1222 COVID-19 vaccine. Generated by immunoSEQ multiplex PCR, the TCRdb table keeps only in-frame clones and is missing some. The sample gives 65,000 to 75,000 clones, roughly 80% of which show up once; 21% is in the top ten. Sequencing was performed on peripheral blood, taken on day 0 of AZD1222 vaccination. These receptors came from an adult in good health.

In its sample, this clone was seen a few times. CDR3: CASSQTQGLGAFF. CDR3 bases: TGCGCCAGCAGCCAAACACAGGGGCTGGGAGCTTTCTTT. V is TRBV4-3 and J is TRBJ1-1; 7 bases agree with TRBD1. CDR3 size: 13 residues. Losses at the gene ends were 2 bases for V and 10 bases for J; bases not matched to a gene: 7. Looked up from germline, CDR1 is LGHNA and CDR2 is YSLEER.

The chain is built from TRBV9 and TRBJ1-5; TRBD1 matches 7 bases. Germline loops: CDR1 SGDLS, CDR2 YYNGEE. The V gene end was trimmed by 4 bases and the J gene end by 9 bases; junction bases not matched to a gene: 10. The CDR3 consists of 14 residues. CDR3 amino acids: CASSPHRGLTPQHF. CDR3 nucleotide sequence: TGTGCCAGCAGCCCGCACAGGGGATTGACGCCCCAGCATTTT.

This chain connects TRBV4-2 to TRBJ1-3; D is ambiguous. V was shortened by 0 bases and J by 0 bases, with 9 bases between the two germline ends. The CDR3 runs 16 residues. Germline CDR1 is LGHNA and CDR2 is YNFKEQ. The CDR3 region is CASSQEAGRSGNTIYF. CDR3 in DNA: TGTGCCAGCAGCCAAGAAGCCGGCCGCTCTGGAAACACCATATATTTT.

V gene TRBV3-1 (or the pseudogene TRBV3-2) combines with J gene TRBJ1-5; TRBD1 is a possible D gene (6 bases). Per germline, CDR1 LGHDT and CDR2 YNNKEL (reference sequence). Trimming pared 3 bases from V and 2 bases from J, leaving 11 bases between. This CDR3 is built from 15 residues. The CDR3 sequence: CASSHTRGGNQPQHF. DNA for the CDR3: TGTGCCAGCAGCCACACCAGGGGAGGCAATCAGCCCCAGCATTTT.